This T cell receptor beta chain was identified during a study of blood T cells in healthy people across ages. Study context: T cells yielded about one barcoded beta molecule per two cells through template switching. Notes on the study in general: Diversity was higher, and naive CD4+ cells more numerous, in long-lived donors than in aged donors.

V shed 1 base and J 2 bases; nucleotides not matched to a gene: 3. CDR1 is MGHRA and CDR2 is YSYEKL in the germline V gene. The CDR3 sequence is 15 residues long. This clonotype came up a few times. Antigen: not known. Being one base from a much bigger clone, this may be a read error. Next came a second PCR, run for about 6 to 12 cycles, which used a sample-barcoded 5' primer along with a J-beta primer mix. Tags on each cDNA molecule came from a template-switch adaptor with 12 random nucleotides. Using its own MiXCR run on the 5' RACE reads, TCRdb lists one record per CDR3 protein. This sample has over 450,000 distinct CDR3 sequences, with 24% found just once. These data are also associated with another study on T cells of mothers and their children.

The sequencing sample was made of blood. This TCR was sampled from a boy under 18 in good health. The V and J genes are TRBV4-1 and TRBJ2-7; the match to TRBD1 covers 9 bases. Written as DNA, the CDR3 is TGCGCCAGCAGCCAAGGGACAGGGGAGGCCTACGAGCAGTACTTC. It specifies CASSQGTGEAYEQYF.